A selection of T cell receptor beta chains follows, all from one sample in a study of blood T cell repertoires in COVID-19. The method was immunoSEQ multiplex PCR; TCRdb's version includes in-frame clones alone and lacks a portion of them. The sample yields 95,000 to 100,000 clones, 70% to 85% seen once. Sequenced material: peripheral blood. These receptors were taken from a human donor in a cohort sampled during active COVID-19. Both conserved end residues are part of each CDR3. D genes are given only for firm matches. Size is omitted from some rows. Given values are once, few, many or a class for expanded clones.

v_gene,j_gene,d_gene,abundance,CDR3aa,CDR3nt
TRBV28,TRBJ2-1,TRBD1,few,CASSLAGTGKMNEQFF,TGTGCCAGCAGTTTAGCCGGGACAGGGAAAATGAATGAGCAGTTCTTC
TRBV7-2,TRBJ2-1,NA,NA,CASSSKRNEQFF,TGTGCCAGCAGCTCGAAGCGGAATGAGCAGTTCTTC
TRBV7-9,TRBJ2-1,NA,NA,CASTEGVGNEQFF,TGTGCCAGCACCGAGGGGGTAGGAAATGAGCAGTTCTTC
TRBV19,TRBJ2-2,TRBD1,once,CASSMGQGQLFF,TGTGCCAGTAGTATGGGACAGGGTCAACTGTTTTTT
TRBV29-1,TRBJ2-6,NA,NA,CSVGPAGSGANVLTF,TGCAGCGTCGGACCTGCGGGCTCTGGGGCCAACGTCCTGACTTTC
TRBV28,TRBJ1-1,TRBD1,NA,CASSGTGRSGRAFF,TGTGCCAGCAGCGGGACAGGACGGAGTGGGCGGGCTTTCTTT
TRBV19,TRBJ2-5,NA,NA,CASRDGGAGETQYF,TGTGCCAGTAGGGATGGAGGGGCCGGAGAGACCCAGTACTTC
TRBV9,TRBJ1-6,NA,NA,CASSVDTGFDSPLHF,TGTGCCAGCAGCGTAGATACAGGGTTTGATTCACCCCTCCACTTT
TRBV7-9,TRBJ2-3,NA,NA,CASSLATTVTTDTQYF,TGTGCCAGCAGCTTAGCGACAACAGTCACTACAGATACGCAGTATTTT
TRBV5-4,TRBJ2-7,TRBD2,once,CASSPGGSLFYEQYF,TGTGCCAGCAGCCCGGGAGGGAGTCTCTTCTACGAGCAGTACTTC
TRBV29-1,TRBJ2-3,TRBD1,NA,CSGTGAGTDTQYF,TGCAGCGGGACAGGGGCCGGCACAGATACGCAGTATTTT
TRBV5-1,TRBJ2-1,TRBD2,NA,CASRAGESYNEQFF,TGCGCCAGCAGAGCGGGAGAATCCTACAATGAGCAGTTCTTC
TRBV5-1,TRBJ1-1,TRBD1,NA,CASSSPTGLAFF,TGCGCCAGCAGCTCTCCGACAGGGTTGGCTTTCTTT
TRBV7-9,TRBJ2-7,TRBD1,few,CASSVTGTGVYEQYF,TGTGCCAGCAGCGTCACCGGGACAGGGGTCTACGAGCAGTACTTC
TRBV5-1,TRBJ2-7,TRBD2,NA,CASSLGLAGTSSSYEQYF,TGCGCCAGCAGCTTGGGTCTAGCGGGGACATCTAGCTCCTACGAGCAGTACTTC
TRBV4-2,TRBJ2-7,TRBD2,NA,CASSPASGSPPYEQYF,TGTGCCAGCAGCCCGGCGAGCGGGAGTCCTCCCTACGAGCAGTACTTC